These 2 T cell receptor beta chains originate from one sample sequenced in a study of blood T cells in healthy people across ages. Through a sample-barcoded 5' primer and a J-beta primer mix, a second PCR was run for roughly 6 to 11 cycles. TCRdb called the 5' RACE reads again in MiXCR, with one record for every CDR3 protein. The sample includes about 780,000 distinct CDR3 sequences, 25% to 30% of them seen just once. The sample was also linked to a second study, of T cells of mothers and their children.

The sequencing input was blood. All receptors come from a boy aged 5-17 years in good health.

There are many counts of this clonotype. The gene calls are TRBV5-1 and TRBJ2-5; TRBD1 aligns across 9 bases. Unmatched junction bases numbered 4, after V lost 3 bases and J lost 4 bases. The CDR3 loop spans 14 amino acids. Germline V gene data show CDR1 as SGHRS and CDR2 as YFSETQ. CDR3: CASSWGQGGETQYF. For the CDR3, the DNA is TGCGCCAGCAGCTGGGGACAGGGCGGAGAGACCCAGTACTTC.

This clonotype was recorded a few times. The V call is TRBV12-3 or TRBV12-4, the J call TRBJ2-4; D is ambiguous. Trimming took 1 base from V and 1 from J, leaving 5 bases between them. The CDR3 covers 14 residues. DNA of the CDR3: TGTGCCAGCAGTTTAGGTCGGGCCAAAAACATTCAGTACTTC. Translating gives CASSLGRAKNIQYF.